This T cell receptor (beta chain) is drawn from a study of T-cell memory formation after mild COVID-19. Findings of the study overall: Mainly in CM and EM were contracting CD4+ clones; CD8+ were in EMRA.

TCRdb redid the calling of the 5' RACE reads with MiXCR, one entry per CDR3 protein. Found here are 400,000 to 500,000 distinct CDR3 sequences, approximately 24% of them singletons; the top ten hold roughly 8.9%. On this clonotype: Its antigen is currently unknown.

Sequenced input: PBMCs or a T cell subset sorted from them (not recorded which). The clonotype originates from an adult woman who had mild COVID-19 (a few samples of this study predate the infection). Cell type and time point are not known.

CDR3 DNA: TGTGCCAGCAGCCCCGGAGGGGGTGGCAATTCACCCCTCCACTTT. This codes for CASSPGGGGNSPLHF. This chain connects TRBV7-8 to TRBJ1-6, with a possible D match to TRBD1 (6 bases). Germline lookup yields CDR1 SGHVS and CDR2 FQNEAQ. Between the trimmed V and J ends, which lost 5 bases and 7 bases, there was a span of 15 bases. This CDR3 comprises 15 residues.